This entry concerns a single T cell receptor (beta chain). Its antigen is unidentified. These data are taken from a study of T cell repertoires in cytomegalovirus infection. Study summary: The study used recently identified HLA-C-restricted and well-studied HLA-B-restricted CMV epitopes.

The germline V gene has CDR1 LGHNA and CDR2 YNFKEQ. CDR3 length: 13 residues. Trimming left V 8 bases short and J 7 bases short, with 15 bases between. Via MiXCR, TCRdb re-called the reads, giving one row per CDR3 protein. This table has about 51,000 distinct CDR3 sequences, 20% to 25% appearing once. This sequence was found in a human donor in good health (CMV status not recorded). Some clones in this sample may be carry-over from other donors' samples. The chain carries TRBV4-2 and TRBJ2-1; D uncertain. The source was CD8+ T cells from cultured PBMCs, collected from culture after CMV antigen stimulation. Written as DNA, the CDR3 is TGTGCCAGCGGGGATGCGCTTGAGAATGAGCAGTTCTTC. It translates to CASGDALENEQFF.